The clone carrying this T cell receptor beta chain was seen a few times. V lost 5 bases and J 6 bases, leaving 22 bases between the germline ends. This CDR3 has 17 amino acids. Germline lookup yields CDR1 MDHEN and CDR2 SYDVKM. These data belong to a study of response to subunit inactivated influenza vaccine. MiXCR, run by TCRdb on the RT-PCR reads, gives a single entry per CDR3 protein. This sample has around 600,000 distinct CDR3 sequences; around 11% occur once, and the top ten carry approximately 10%. This sample was also put to use in a study of T cells expressing NK-cell markers. From that second work: Libraries used 5'RACE template switching adding universal primer site and UMIs.

The rearrangement links TRBV28 to TRBJ2-2; D not resolved. The receptor's source is a man aged 50 or older who received an inactivated influenza vaccine. This specimen consisted of PBMCs from blood, obtained on the day of vaccination. The CDR3 region is CASSPIPILRSAGELFF. In DNA form, the CDR3 reads TGTGCCAGCAGTCCCATCCCAATCCTCCGGTCCGCCGGGGAGCTGTTTTTT.